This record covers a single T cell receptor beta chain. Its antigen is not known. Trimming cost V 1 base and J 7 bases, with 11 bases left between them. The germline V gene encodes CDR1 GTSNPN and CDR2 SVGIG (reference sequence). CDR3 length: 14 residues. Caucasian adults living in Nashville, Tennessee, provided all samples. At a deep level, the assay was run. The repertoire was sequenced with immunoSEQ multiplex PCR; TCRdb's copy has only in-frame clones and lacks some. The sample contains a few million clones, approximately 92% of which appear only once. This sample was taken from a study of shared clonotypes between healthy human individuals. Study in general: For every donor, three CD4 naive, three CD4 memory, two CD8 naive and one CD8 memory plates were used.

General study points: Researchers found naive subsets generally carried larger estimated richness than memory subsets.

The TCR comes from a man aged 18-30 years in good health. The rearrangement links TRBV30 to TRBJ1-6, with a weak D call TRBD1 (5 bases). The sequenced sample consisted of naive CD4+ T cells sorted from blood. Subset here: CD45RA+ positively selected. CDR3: CAWSERGSNSPLHF. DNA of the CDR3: TGTGCCTGGAGTGAACGGGGGTCCAATTCACCCCTCCACTTT.